One T cell receptor beta chain is described in this entry. These data belong to a study of T cell responses to AZD1222 COVID-19 vaccine. The data were produced by immunoSEQ multiplex PCR, yet TCRdb's version contains in-frame clones alone and is incomplete. This sample has roughly 150,000 clones, with around 91% found just once. The receptor comes from an adult in good health. The sequencing here drew on peripheral blood, taken on day 0 of AZD1222 vaccination.

The CDR3, as DNA: TGTGCTACCTCGGGGGTGCCTCAAGAGACCCAGTACTTC. Translating gives CATSGVPQETQYF. This chain uses TRBV19 with TRBJ2-5, with D perhaps TRBD2 (6 bases). CDR1 and CDR2 from the germline V gene are LNHDA and SQIVND (reference sequence). The CDR3 has 13 amino acids.